This T cell receptor beta chain was documented in a study of cytomegalovirus exposure and HLA in healthy donors. The CDR3 spans 15 residues. Per germline, CDR1 SGHTA and CDR2 FQGTGA. Germline trimming cut 1 base from V and 3 bases from J; bases unmatched to any gene: 3. Primers included in the PCR were 60 Vbeta and 13 Jbeta primers. This table comes from immunoSEQ multiplex PCR, and its TCRdb copy is limited to in-frame clones, with some not included. The sample lists 200,000 to 250,000 clones, over 70% occurring once. The rearrangement joins TRBV7-3 to TRBJ2-3; 8 bases line up with TRBD2. Sequencing was performed on PBMCs. This sequence originates from a woman aged 55-70 years in good health and CMV-seropositive. CDR3 residues: CASSLMGLGTDTQYF. The CDR3 nucleotides are TGTGCCAGCAGCTTAATGGGACTAGGGACAGATACGCAGTATTTT. Complete variable domain (other parts from reference TRBV7-3 and TRBJ2-3): GAGVSQTPSNKVTEKGKYVELRCDPISGHTALYWYRQSLGQGPEFLIYFQGTGAADDSGLPNDRFFAVRPEGSVSTLKIQRTERGDSAVYLCASSLMGLGTDTQYFGPGTRLTVL.